The 10 T cell receptor beta chains in this list originate from one sample, sequenced in a study. TCRdb re-derived calls from the 5' RACE reads in MiXCR, one entry per CDR3 protein. The sample includes 25,000 to 40,000 distinct CDR3 sequences, roughly 24% seen only once; the top ten take approximately 4.3%. Sequencing was performed on memory CD4+ T cells sorted from blood. Subset given: memory CD4+ T cells, CD4+CD45RO+CD25-. The receptors originated from a female donor with breast cancer.

The CDR3 here is CASSQTDKPQHF. CDR3 in DNA: TGTGCCAGCAGCCAAACGGACAAACCCCAGCATTTT. The chain couples TRBV7-6 to TRBJ1-5; TRBD1 is a possible D gene (5 bases). The length of the CDR3 is 12 residues. From germline, CDR1 is SGHVS and CDR2 FNYEAQ. V dropped 5 bases and J dropped 10 bases, with 12 bases sitting between them. The whole variable domain, remainder taken from reference TRBV7-6 and TRBJ1-5, is GAGVSQSPRYKVTKRGQDVALRCDPISGHVSLYWYRQALGQGPEFLTYFNYEAQQDKSGLPNDRFSAERPEGSISTLTIQRTEQRDSAMYRCASSQTDKPQHFGDGTRLSIL.

This clonotype turned up a few times. CDR3 protein: CSVDREQETQYF. Written as DNA, the CDR3 is TGCAGCGTTGACCGGGAGCAAGAGACCCAGTACTTC. The chain recombines TRBV29-1 with TRBJ2-5, with TRBD2 as a possible D gene (6 bases). The ends were cut back, 3 bases at V and 2 bases at J, with 7 bases in the middle. The CDR3 length is 12 residues. Germline lookup yields CDR1 SQVTM and CDR2 ANQGSEA.

The rearrangement links TRBV7-8 to TRBJ2-5; 8 bases are a match to TRBD2. This CDR3 is 15 amino acids long. Losses at the gene ends were 8 bases for V and 2 bases for J; bases not matched to a gene: 10. Germline V gene lookup returns CDR1 SGHVS and CDR2 FQNEAQ. The CDR3 region is CASQLGGGLQETQYF. The CDR3 DNA is TGTGCCAGCCAATTGGGCGGGGGGCTGCAAGAGACCCAGTACTTC.

This clonotype came up a few times. V and J are TRBV21-1 and TRBJ1-6. TRBV21-1 corresponds to a pseudogene. The CDR3 runs 17 residues. CDR3 protein: CASSTNLPSYYNSPLHF. The CDR3 DNA reads TGTGCCAGCAGCACGAACCTTCCATCCTACTATAATTCACCCCTCCACTTT.

On this clonotype itself: Just one base apart from a much larger clone, this may be a read error. The V and J genes are TRBV5-4 and TRBJ2-3, with 12 positions matching TRBD2. Germline loops: CDR1 SGHNT, CDR2 YYREEE (reference sequence). The length of the CDR3 is 16 residues. CDR3: CASGFLAGGPLDTQYF. The DNA for the CDR3 is TGTGCCAGCGGCTTTCTAGCGGGGGGGCCGTTAGATACGCAGTATTTT.

Sample share makes this clonotype medium-sized. This chain connects TRBV6-5 to TRBJ2-7; D is possibly TRBD1 (5 bases). V lost 6 bases and J 5 bases, leaving 8 bases between the germline ends. Germline V lookup: CDR1 MNHEY, CDR2 SVGAGI. CDR3 length equals 11 residues. The DNA for the CDR3 is TGTGCCAGCAGCGACAGACACGAGCAGTACTTC. This translates into CASSDRHEQYF.

This clonotype was detected ten times or more. The genes are TRBV27 and TRBJ2-1; 9 bases fit TRBD1. From germline, CDR1 is MNHEY and CDR2 SMNVEV (reference sequence). This CDR3 region has 12 residues. V was pared by 6 bases and J by 9 bases, with 3 bases of the junction left unmatched. DNA of the CDR3: TGTGCCAGCAGCCCGACAGGGGGTGAGCAGTTCTTC. Its translation is CASSPTGGEQFF.

In regard to this clonotype: A much more abundant neighbour one base away suggests this may be a read error. The chain employs TRBV9 and TRBJ1-4, with a tentative D call TRBD1 (5 bases). Germline V lookup: CDR1 SGDLS, CDR2 YYNGEE. The CDR3 loop spans 15 amino acids. V was clipped by 0 bases and J by 10 bases, with 16 bases between them. In DNA, the CDR3 is TGTGCCAGCAGCGTAGAAGGACATCCGGGGGGAAAACTGTTTTTT. Amino acid sequence: CASSVEGHPGGKLFF.

This clonotype is termed medium-sized (0.01 to 0.1%). The chain uses TRBV7-6 and TRBJ2-3, with D maybe TRBD2 (5 bases). The germline V gene encodes CDR1 SGHVS and CDR2 FNYEAQ. The CDR3 spans 16 residues. Between the trimmed V and J ends, which lost 4 bases and 0 bases, there was a span of 14 bases. The CDR3 region has the DNA TGTGCCAGCAGCTCTCCGGCGGGCCTTAGCACAGATACGCAGTATTTT. It translates to CASSSPAGLSTDTQYF. Complete variable domain (other parts from reference TRBV7-6 and TRBJ2-3): GAGVSQSPRYKVTKRGQDVALRCDPISGHVSLYWYRQALGQGPEFLTYFNYEAQQDKSGLPNDRFSAERPEGSISTLTIQRTEQRDSAMYRCASSSPAGLSTDTQYFGPGTRLTVL.

The chain couples TRBV6-5 to TRBJ1-6; D remains ambiguous. In germline, CDR1 is MNHEY, CDR2 SVGAGI. Trimming pared 6 bases from V and 0 bases from J, leaving 12 bases between. The CDR3 runs 16 residues. This CDR3 is CASSTPQSSYNSPLHF. The CDR3 DNA sequence: TGTGCCAGCAGCACACCCCAAAGCTCCTATAATTCACCCCTCCACTTT.